The 22 T cell receptor beta chains in this list originate from one sample, sequenced in a study of blood T cells in healthy people across ages. A second PCR, run for about 7 to 11 cycles, used a sample-barcoded 5' primer plus a J-beta primer mix. TCRdb passed the 5' RACE reads through MiXCR, listing each CDR3 protein once. The sample shows fewer than 1,000,000 distinct CDR3 sequences, about 47% of them seen only once. Sequencing was carried out using blood. The receptors come from a man aged 80 or over in good health.

The chain combines TRBV28 with TRBJ2-5; maybe TRBD2 (5 bases). The CDR3 loop spans 15 amino acids. Trimming stripped 5 bases from V and 5 bases from J, with 18 bases between. The germline V gene encodes CDR1 MDHEN and CDR2 SYDVKM. This chain's CDR3 is CASSTLPGSRETQYF. The CDR3 DNA reads as TGTGCCAGCAGTACCCTGCCGGGGAGCCGGGAGACCCAGTACTTC.

The chain joins TRBV28 to TRBJ2-3; 10 bases are a match to TRBD2. Germline V gene lookup returns CDR1 MDHEN and CDR2 SYDVKM. This CDR3 spans 14 amino acids. J was trimmed by 5 bases and V by 7 bases; bases with no gene match: 6. The chain's CDR3 is CASNQLAGLDTQYF. CDR3 bases: TGTGCCAGCAACCAACTAGCGGGATTAGATACGCAGTATTTT.

This clonotype has a handful of counts. CDR3 sequence (DNA): TGCAGTGGCGTCGCGGGGTGGGCTGAAGCTTTCTTT. Translation: CSGVAGWAEAFF. The rearrangement uses TRBV20-1 and TRBJ1-1; no firm D call. The CDR3 loop spans 12 amino acids. Trimming removed 7 bases from V and 6 bases from J, with 15 bases in between. Germline CDR1 reads DFQATT; CDR2 reads SNEGSKA (reference sequence).

The chain links TRBV4-2 to TRBJ2-7, with 7 bases that match TRBD2. The CDR3 has 20 amino acids. The germline V gene encodes CDR1 LGHNA and CDR2 YNFKEQ. Germline trimming cut 0 bases from V and 4 bases from J; bases unmatched to any gene: 21. The CDR3 DNA follows: TGTGCCAGCAGCCAAGATTTAAAAGGCGGACTAGATGGGATGGCTTACGAGCAGTACTTC. Translation: CASSQDLKGGLDGMAYEQYF.

CDR3 sequence reads: CSARLDRGTYEQYF. DNA of the CDR3: TGCAGTGCCCGCCTCGACAGGGGCACCTACGAGCAGTACTTC. The J gene is TRBJ2-7, the V gene TRBV20-1; 8 bases align to TRBD1. Germline trimming cut 6 bases from V and 2 bases from J; bases unmatched to any gene: 9. The CDR3 is 14 amino acids. Germline CDR1 and CDR2: DFQATT and SNEGSKA (reference sequence).

This clonotype was seen once. At one end the junction does not follow the germline gene, possibly because of a read error. This rearrangement joins TRBV2 to TRBJ2-5, with D tentatively TRBD1 (6 bases). In germline, CDR1 is SNHLY, CDR2 FYNNEI. The CDR3 consists of 14 residues. This chain's CDR3 is CASQGNKYQETQYF. CDR3 nucleotide sequence: TGTGCCAGCCAGGGGAATAAGTACCAAGAGACCCAATACTTC.

This clonotype was counted a few times. This rearrangement joins TRBV7-2 to TRBJ2-5; D perhaps matches TRBD1 (6 bases). Germline loops: CDR1 SGHTA, CDR2 FQGNSA. The CDR3 runs 15 residues. The V end was cut by 1 base, the J end by 11 bases, with 20 bases between. Written as DNA, the CDR3 is TGTGCCAGCAGCTTAGATAGGCAGGGGATGAGGGAGCAGTACTTC. Its translation is CASSLDRQGMREQYF.

This chain links TRBV6-2 or TRBV6-3 with TRBJ2-2; 9 bases line up with TRBD1. V shed 2 bases, J shed 6 bases, and the junction held 10 bases outside the gene matches. Per the germline V gene, CDR1 is MNHEY and CDR2 is SVGEGT. CDR3 length equals 17 residues. The CDR3 nucleotides are TGTGCCAGCAGTTACCCGACACCTCGGACAGGGGCCGGGGAGCTGTTTTTT. This encodes CASSYPTPRTGAGELFF.

This clonotype was found a few times. Sequence at one end of the junction differs from germline and may be a read error. The chain couples TRBV12-3 or TRBV12-4 to TRBJ2-7, with D hard to call. This CDR3 is 15 amino acids long. As DNA, the CDR3 is TGCGCCAGCAGCTTGGGTGGTACCGGCTCCTACGAGCAGTACTTC. Its protein is CASSLGGTGSYEQYF.

The gene calls are TRBV6-2 or TRBV6-3 and TRBJ2-1, with D maybe TRBD2 (5 bases). There are 16 residues in the CDR3. Deletions cut 0 bases from V and 5 bases from J, with 14 bases between. Germline CDR1 MNHEY, CDR2 SVGEGT. CDR3 DNA sequence: TGTGCCAGCAGTTACTCGTTGTGGGAGTCTCACAATGAGCAGTTCTTC. This codes for CASSYSLWESHNEQFF.

This chain uses TRBV15 with TRBJ2-3; D is uncertain. Germline assignment: CDR1 LNHNV and CDR2 YYDKDF (reference sequence). The length of the CDR3 is 14 residues. V was clipped by 3 bases and J by 0 bases, with 7 bases between them. The CDR3 region has the DNA TGTGCCACCAGCAGGGACCTTAGCACAGATACGCAGTATTTT. This translates into CATSRDLSTDTQYF.

The sample holds one count of this clonotype. The chain has TRBV5-1 and TRBJ1-2, with 10 nucleotides matching TRBD1. This CDR3 has 15 amino acids. The ends lost 4 bases at V and 2 bases at J; junction bases unmatched: 5. CDR1 and CDR2 from the germline V gene are SGHRS and YFSETQ. CDR3 loop: CASSDGTGDNYGYTF. CDR3 DNA: TGCGCCAGCAGCGACGGGACAGGGGACAACTATGGCTACACCTTC.

The chain links TRBV2 to TRBJ2-1; possibly TRBD2 for D (5 bases). This CDR3 spans 15 amino acids. V was trimmed by 8 bases and J by 0 bases, leaving 14 bases between them. Germline V lookup: CDR1 SNHLY, CDR2 FYNNEI. The DNA for the CDR3 is TGTGCCAGCCTTCCGGGGTTGAGCTCCTACAATGAGCAGTTCTTC. As protein: CASLPGLSSYNEQFF.

The chain is built from TRBV9 and TRBJ1-6; D unclear. V gave up 4 bases and J gave up 5 bases, with 16 bases separating them. The CDR3 runs 16 residues. Germline V gives CDR1 SGDLS, CDR2 YYNGEE. The chain's CDR3 is CASSPLSRLDNSPLHF. Written as DNA, the CDR3 is TGTGCCAGCAGCCCGTTAAGTCGGCTAGATAATTCACCCCTCCACTTT.

The chain employs TRBV5-1 and TRBJ2-1; D may be TRBD1 or TRBD2 (7 bases each). The DNA end is more similar to TRBJ2-7, so the J call may be wrong. Germline V lookup: CDR1 SGHRS, CDR2 YFSETQ. The CDR3 totals 15 residues. The CDR3 region has the DNA TGCGCCAGCAGAAAAACAGGGGAGGGTTACAATGAGCAGTACTTC. This codes for CASRKTGEGYNEQYF.

This clonotype showed up just a few times. This CDR3 is CASSLGGGRGDGYTF. CDR3 DNA: TGTGCCAGCAGCTTGGGGGGTGGCAGGGGTGATGGCTACACCTTC. The chain employs TRBV7-2 and TRBJ1-2, with D perhaps TRBD1 (6 bases). CDR1 is SGHTA, CDR2 FQGNSA, per germline. There are 15 residues in the CDR3. Trimming took 3 bases from V and 6 from J, leaving 17 bases between them.

The chain combines TRBV27 with TRBJ2-5; D gene unclear. Trimming stripped 5 bases from V and 4 bases from J, with 20 bases between. CDR1 MNHEY and CDR2 SMNVEV come from the germline V gene (reference sequence). CDR3 size: 16 residues. CDR3: CASSRHTLGKTETQYF. In DNA, the CDR3 is TGTGCCAGCAGTCGCCATACGTTGGGGAAGACAGAGACCCAGTACTTC.

The chain uses TRBV5-5 and TRBJ2-1; no firm D call. The V and J ends lost 4 bases and 4 bases respectively, with 12 bases between them. The CDR3 sequence is 14 residues long. The germline V gene encodes CDR1 SGHKS and CDR2 YYEKEE (reference sequence). The CDR3 DNA is TGTGCCAGCAGCCGAGATGCAGTTTACAATGAGCAGTTCTTC. It encodes CASSRDAVYNEQFF. Using reference TRBV5-5 and TRBJ2-1 for the parts outside the CDR3, the full variable domain is DAGVTQSPTHLIKTRGQQVTLRCSPISGHKSVSWYQQVLGQGPQFIFQYYEKEERGRGNFPDRFSARQFPNYSSELNVNALLLGDSALYLCASSRDAVYNEQFFGPGTRLTVL.

This clonotype was recorded at least ten times. The rearrangement links TRBV5-1 to TRBJ2-1; 9 bases align to TRBD2. This CDR3 spans 15 amino acids. Germline CDR1 and CDR2: SGHRS and YFSETQ. The J segment lost 4 bases and the V segment lost 4 bases, leaving 6 bases of the junction unmatched. This CDR3 is CASSPHAGGYNEQFF. The CDR3 nucleotides are TGCGCCAGCAGCCCCCACGCGGGAGGGTACAATGAGCAGTTCTTC.

This clonotype was counted ten times or more. The chain links TRBV12-3 or TRBV12-4 to TRBJ2-3; 12 bases line up with TRBD2. V trimming: 5 bases; J trimming: 5 bases; junction bases outside the gene matches: 8. This CDR3 comprises 16 residues. The CDR3 DNA reads as TGTGCCAGCAGTCCACTAGCGGGAGGTCCTAGAGATACGCAGTATTTT. It translates to CASSPLAGGPRDTQYF.

The J gene is TRBJ2-1, the V gene TRBV12-3 or TRBV12-4; 9 bases fit TRBD2. The CDR3 totals 14 residues. V gave up 4 bases and J gave up 10 bases; unmatched junction bases: 8. The CDR3 DNA reads as TGTGCCAGCAGTTCAAGCGGGGGGCTCTACGAGCAGTTCTTC. Its translation: CASSSSGGLYEQFF.

J is TRBJ2-7 and V is TRBV19, with a weak D call TRBD1 (6 bases). CDR1 is LNHDA, CDR2 SQIVND, per germline (reference sequence). V gave up 1 base and J gave up 1 base, with 17 bases separating them. This CDR3 spans 17 amino acids. The CDR3 nucleotides read TGTGCCAGTAGTATAGTTGGGCGGACAGCCCAATCCTACGAGCAGTACTTC. As protein: CASSIVGRTAQSYEQYF.